This is a list of T cell receptor beta chains from one sample in a study of low-dose radiotherapy and immunotherapy resistance in tumors. TCRdb reprocessed the reads via MiXCR and lists one record per CDR3 protein. The sample yields tens of thousands of distinct CDR3 sequences, 9.4% seen once. The material was PBMCs, obtained before treatment. These TCRs come from a male donor with prostate cancer. Both conserved end residues are part of each CDR3.

v_call cdr3_aa
TRBV3-1 CASSPGLAALSGANVLTF
TRBV20-1 CSARGGLAVPSNEQFF
TRBV14 CASSQVPHSGGNNEQFF
TRBV7-2 CASSLQGGSVADTQYF
TRBV5-8 CASRSVVVRENTGELFF
TRBV19 CASRNRETSNTGELFF
TRBV2 CASSPRRLVNTEAFF
TRBV7-3 CASSLGGSGNTIYF
TRBV24-1 CATSDSGQTQETQYF
TRBV5-1 CASSLGQTNTGELFF
TRBV30 CAWSVSTGGSYEQYF
TRBV5-1 CASSAGQGTYNEQFF
TRBV20-1 CSASRTSGETQYF
TRBV6-5 CASQLGAYNEQFF
TRBV6-2/TRBV6-3 CASSYTSGLASAYEQYF
TRBV7-3 CASSLIRSTTNSPLHF
TRBV29-1 CSVEDGILGLEQYF
TRBV7-8 CASSLRREITGELFF
TRBV7-2 CASSRLAGNTGELFF
TRBV18 CASSPGNQETQYF
TRBV19 CASSPDGLADQETQYF
TRBV5-1 CASSLNVAGNTEAFF
TRBV18 CASSLIQGQETQYF
TRBV5-1 CASSPEVSDYGYTF
TRBV28 CASSYSGTGGTEAFF
TRBV7-2 CASSLERGIDEQFF
TRBV7-2 CASSFLAGGLEQFF
TRBV19 CASSIFGGIGISGANVLTF
TRBV15 CATAQGVSRDTIYF